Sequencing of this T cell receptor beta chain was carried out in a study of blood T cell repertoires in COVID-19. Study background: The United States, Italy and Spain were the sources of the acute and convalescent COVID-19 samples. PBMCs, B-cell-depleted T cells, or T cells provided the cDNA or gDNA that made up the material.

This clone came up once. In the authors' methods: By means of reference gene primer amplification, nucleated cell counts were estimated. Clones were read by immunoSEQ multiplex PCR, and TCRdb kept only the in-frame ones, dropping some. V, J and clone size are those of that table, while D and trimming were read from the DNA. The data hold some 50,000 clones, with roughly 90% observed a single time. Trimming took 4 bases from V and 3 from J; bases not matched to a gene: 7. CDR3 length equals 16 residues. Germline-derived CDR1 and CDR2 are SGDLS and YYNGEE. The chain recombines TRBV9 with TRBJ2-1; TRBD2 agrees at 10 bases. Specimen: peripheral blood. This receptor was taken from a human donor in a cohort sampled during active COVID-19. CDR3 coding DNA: TGTGCCAGCAGCCCGGGGACTAGCGTGTTCTACAATGAGCAGTTCTTC. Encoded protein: CASSPGTSVFYNEQFF. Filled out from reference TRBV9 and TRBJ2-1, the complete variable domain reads DSGVTQTPKHLITATGQRVTLRCSPRSGDLSVYWYQQSLDQGLQFLIQYYNGEERAKGNILERFSAQQFPDLHSELNLSSLELGDSALYFCASSPGTSVFYNEQFFGPGTRLTVL.